This T cell receptor (beta chain) derives from a study of cytomegalovirus exposure and HLA in healthy donors. The CDR3 loop spans 14 amino acids. Per germline, CDR1 LNHDA and CDR2 SQIVND (reference sequence). Trimming stripped 1 base from V and 6 bases from J, with 9 bases between. Details on this clone: Its cognate antigen is unknown.

Whole-study findings and limits: The study had only CMV serostatus as immune exposure information. Some highly shared sequence variants likely arose as a pipeline artifact. A later analysis reportedly identified an Asian-associated ancestry cluster as carrying fewer N-insertions than the approximately 670-donor mean.

Primers: 60 Vbeta forward and 13 Jbeta reverse. Assay used: immunoSEQ multiplex PCR; TCRdb lists only in-frame clones, some missing. The sample lists over 200,000 clones, approximately 80% occurring once. V gene TRBV19 combines with J gene TRBJ2-2, with D unresolved. The sequenced sample was PBMCs. The source of this sequence is a woman aged 35 to 49 in good health and CMV-seronegative. The CDR3 DNA follows: TGTGCCAGTAGTATAGGCGTGTCGGCCGGGGAGCTGTTTTTT. Encoded protein: CASSIGVSAGELFF.